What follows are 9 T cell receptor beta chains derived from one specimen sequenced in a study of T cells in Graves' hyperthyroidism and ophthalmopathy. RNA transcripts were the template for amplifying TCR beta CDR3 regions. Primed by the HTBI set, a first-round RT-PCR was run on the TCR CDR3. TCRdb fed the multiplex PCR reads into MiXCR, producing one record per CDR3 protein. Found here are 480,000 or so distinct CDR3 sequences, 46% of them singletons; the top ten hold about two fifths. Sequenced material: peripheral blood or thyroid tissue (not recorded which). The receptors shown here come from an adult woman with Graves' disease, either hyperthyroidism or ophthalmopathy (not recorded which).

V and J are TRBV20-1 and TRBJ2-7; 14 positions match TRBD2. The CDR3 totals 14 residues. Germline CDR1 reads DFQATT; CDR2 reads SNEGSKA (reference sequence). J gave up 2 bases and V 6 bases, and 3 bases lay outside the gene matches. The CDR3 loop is CSAMGLAGAYEQYF. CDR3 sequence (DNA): TGCAGTGCAATGGGACTAGCGGGAGCCTACGAGCAGTACTTC.

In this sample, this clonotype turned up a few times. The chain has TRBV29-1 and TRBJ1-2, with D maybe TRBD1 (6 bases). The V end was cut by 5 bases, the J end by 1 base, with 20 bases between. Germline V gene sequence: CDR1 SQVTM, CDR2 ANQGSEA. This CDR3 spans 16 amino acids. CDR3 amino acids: CSVWGTMEEDNYGYTF. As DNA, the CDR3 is TGCAGCGTTTGGGGGACAATGGAGGAAGATAACTATGGCTACACCTTC. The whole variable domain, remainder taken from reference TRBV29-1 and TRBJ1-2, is SAVISQKPSRDICQRGTSLTIQCQVDSQVTMMFWYRQQPGQSLTLIATANQGSEATYESGFVIDKFPISRPNLTFSTLTVSNMSPEDSSIYLCSVWGTMEEDNYGYTFGSGTRLTVV.

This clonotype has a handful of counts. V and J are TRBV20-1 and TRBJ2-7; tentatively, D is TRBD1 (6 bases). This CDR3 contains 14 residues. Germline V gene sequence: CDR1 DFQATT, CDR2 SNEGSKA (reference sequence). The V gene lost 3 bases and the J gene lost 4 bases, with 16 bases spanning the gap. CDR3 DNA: TGCAGTGCTAGTGAAGGGGGAACAGTGTACGAGCAGTACTTC. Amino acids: CSASEGGTVYEQYF.

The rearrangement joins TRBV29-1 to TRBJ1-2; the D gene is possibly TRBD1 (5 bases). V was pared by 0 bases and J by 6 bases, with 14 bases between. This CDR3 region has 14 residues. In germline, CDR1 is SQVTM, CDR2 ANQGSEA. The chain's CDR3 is CSVEESGLRDGYTF. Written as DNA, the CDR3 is TGCAGCGTTGAAGAGTCGGGACTAAGAGATGGCTACACCTTC.

The chain's CDR3 is CSARDRRDTSGDDGYTF. CDR3 DNA: TGCAGTGCTAGAGATAGGCGGGACACTTCCGGGGACGATGGCTACACCTTC. V usage is TRBV20-1 and J usage is TRBJ1-2, with D maybe TRBD1 (6 bases). The V gene's germline CDR1 is DFQATT and CDR2 SNEGSKA (reference sequence). The V and J ends lost 0 bases and 6 bases respectively, with 23 bases between them. The CDR3 sequence is 17 residues long.

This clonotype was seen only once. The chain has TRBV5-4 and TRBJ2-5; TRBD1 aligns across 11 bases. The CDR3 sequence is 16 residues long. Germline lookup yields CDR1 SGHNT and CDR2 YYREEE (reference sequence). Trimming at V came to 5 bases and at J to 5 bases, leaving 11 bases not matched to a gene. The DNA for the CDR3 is TGTGCCAGCAGGTTAGGCCGGGACAGGGGGACGGAGACCCAGTACTTC. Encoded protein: CASRLGRDRGTETQYF. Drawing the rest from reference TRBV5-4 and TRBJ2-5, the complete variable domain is ETGVTQSPTHLIKTRGQQVTLRCSSQSGHNTVSWYQQALGQGPQFIFQYYREEENGRGNFPPRFSGLQFPNYSSELNVNALELDDSALYLCASRLGRDRGTETQYFGPGTRLLVL.

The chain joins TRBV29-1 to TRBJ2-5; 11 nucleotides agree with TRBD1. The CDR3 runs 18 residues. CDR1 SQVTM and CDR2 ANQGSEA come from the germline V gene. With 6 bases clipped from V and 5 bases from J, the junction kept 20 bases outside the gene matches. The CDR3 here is CSVAGTGGSGKWTETQYF. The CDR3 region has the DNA TGCAGCGTAGCCGGGACAGGGGGAAGTGGGAAATGGACGGAGACCCAGTACTTC.

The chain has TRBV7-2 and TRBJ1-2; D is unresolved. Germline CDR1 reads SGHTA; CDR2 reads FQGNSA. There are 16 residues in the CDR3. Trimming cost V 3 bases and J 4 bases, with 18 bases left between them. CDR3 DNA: TGTGCCAGCAGCTTGGTCGCGACTGCGAGTACCTATGGCTACACCTTC. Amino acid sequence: CASSLVATASTYGYTF.

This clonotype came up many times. CDR3 protein: CASRRTGWYEQYF. The DNA of the CDR3 is TGTGCCAGCAGGCGGACAGGGTGGTACGAGCAGTACTTC. The V gene is TRBV27, the J gene TRBJ2-7, with 8 bases that match TRBD1. Germline lookup yields CDR1 MNHEY and CDR2 SMNVEV (reference sequence). The CDR3 length is 13 residues. V shed 6 bases and J 4 bases; nucleotides not matched to a gene: 5.